The next 27 T cell receptor beta chains were all read from a single sample in a study of memory CD4+ T cells and cytomegalovirus serostatus. The repertoire was sequenced with immunoSEQ multiplex PCR; TCRdb's copy has only in-frame clones and lacks some. The table includes around 44,000 clones, just under 80% detected once. The sort gate was single viable CD3+CD4+CD8-CD45RO+ cells for memory CD4+ T cells. The source material was memory CD4+ T cells from blood. The receptor set was obtained from an adult in good health and CMV-seronegative.

V and J are TRBV18 and TRBJ1-3; TRBD1 is a possible D gene (5 bases). The length of the CDR3 is 16 residues. The ends were cut back, 6 bases at V and 0 bases at J, with 15 bases in the middle. From germline, CDR1 is KGHSH and CDR2 LQKENI. Here the CDR3 reads CASSPTQGFSGNTIYF. For the CDR3, the DNA is TGTGCCAGCTCGCCTACGCAGGGATTCTCTGGAAACACCATATATTTT.

The chain uses TRBV7-8 and TRBJ2-3; the D call may be TRBD1 or TRBD2 (6 bases each). CDR3 size: 13 residues. V lost 5 bases to trimming and J lost 9 bases, with 15 bases between them. CDR1 is SGHVS and CDR2 is FQNEAQ in the germline V gene. CDR3 bases: TGTGCCAGCAGCACGGGAGACAGGAGGACGCAGTATTTT. Encoded protein: CASSTGDRRTQYF.

The rearrangement joins TRBV5-3 to TRBJ2-5; tentative D call: TRBD1 (7 bases). TRBV5-3 is an ORF for which the function is uncertain. This CDR3 is 14 amino acids long. Trimming removed 9 bases at V and 3 bases at J, with 18 bases between. This chain's CDR3 is CANSGGTAKETQYF. The DNA for the CDR3 is TGTGCCAACTCCGGCGGGACAGCAAAAGAGACCCAGTACTTC.

About this clone: Other DNA sequences in the same sample also yield this CDR3. This chain joins TRBV27 and TRBJ1-1; no definite D call. The CDR3 sequence is 13 residues long. Trimming stripped 8 bases from V and 0 bases from J, with 10 bases between. Looked up from germline, CDR1 is MNHEY and CDR2 is SMNVEV (reference sequence). In DNA form, the CDR3 reads TGTGCCAGCTCCTCCAGAATGAACACTGAAGCTTTCTTT. It yields the protein CASSSRMNTEAFF.

The V call is TRBV19, the J call TRBJ1-2, with D possibly being TRBD1 (6 bases). Trimming removed 9 bases at V and 5 bases at J, with 19 bases between. Germline V gene sequence: CDR1 LNHDA, CDR2 SQIVND (reference sequence). The CDR3 covers 14 residues. CDR3 region: CASRISTQGYGYTF. The CDR3 coding sequence is TGTGCCAGCCGGATAAGTACCCAGGGGTATGGCTACACCTTC.

This clone has more than one count but fewer than ten. The chain employs TRBV6-5 and TRBJ1-6; 7 positions agree with TRBD1. The CDR3 totals 16 residues. Germline CDR1 MNHEY, CDR2 SVGAGI. The V gene end was trimmed by 2 bases and the J gene end by 7 bases; junction bases not matched to a gene: 8. As DNA, the CDR3 is TGTGCCAGCAGTTACCGACAGGGTTGGGGAAATTCACCCCTCCACTTT. Protein product: CASSYRQGWGNSPLHF.

V usage is TRBV6-5 and J usage is TRBJ2-7; D is ambiguous. V lost 0 bases to trimming and J lost 3 bases, with 9 bases between them. Germline V gene sequence: CDR1 MNHEY, CDR2 SVGAGI. The CDR3 runs 14 residues. Written as DNA, the CDR3 is TGTGCCAGCAGTTACTCCCCTTCCGTCTACGAGCAGTACTTC. The encoded protein is CASSYSPSVYEQYF.

V and J are TRBV19 and TRBJ2-1; TRBD1 might be the D (6 bases). V lost 7 bases, J lost 1 base, and 14 bases lay in between. Germline CDR1 LNHDA, CDR2 SQIVND (reference sequence). This CDR3 is 15 amino acids long. CDR3: CASTLDRSSYNEQFF. CDR3 bases: TGTGCCAGTACCTTGGACAGATCTTCCTACAATGAGCAGTTCTTC.

This clone is a singleton in its sample. V and J are TRBV5-1 and TRBJ1-5; D not certain. Trimming left V 0 bases short and J 5 bases short, with 6 bases between. Germline CDR1 and CDR2: SGHRS and YFSETQ. The CDR3 extends over 13 amino acids. The CDR3 nucleotides are TGCGCCAGCAGCTTGGAAGGGTATCAGCCCCAGCATTTT. Its translation: CASSLEGYQPQHF.

This chain joins TRBV7-2 and TRBJ1-2; D is perhaps TRBD1 (5 bases). With 1 base removed from V and 8 bases from J, the gap between germline ends came to 11 bases. Germline V lookup: CDR1 SGHTA, CDR2 FQGNSA. The CDR3 has 13 residues. This CDR3 is CASSLGSGEGYTF. The CDR3 nucleotides read TGTGCCAGCAGCTTAGGTTCGGGGGAGGGCTACACCTTC.

This chain links TRBV10-2 with TRBJ2-3, with unresolved D. The CDR3 loop spans 11 amino acids. CDR1 is WSHSY and CDR2 is SAAADI in the germline V gene. Deletions cut 5 bases from V and 2 bases from J, with 2 bases between. The CDR3 DNA reads TGCGCCAGCAGTTCCACAGATACGCAGTATTTT. Amino acids: CASSSTDTQYF.

This clone was picked up one time. The rearrangement links TRBV28 to TRBJ1-6; D not certain. Germline V lookup: CDR1 MDHEN, CDR2 SYDVKM. Trimming removed 6 bases from V and 0 bases from J, with 18 bases in between. CDR3 length: 18 residues. This chain's CDR3 is CASRTPLGISSYNSPLHF. The CDR3 DNA follows: TGTGCCAGCAGAACTCCCCTGGGGATTAGCTCCTATAATTCACCCCTCCACTTT. Using reference TRBV28 and TRBJ1-6 for the parts outside the CDR3, the full variable domain is DVKVTQSSRYLVKRTGEKVFLECVQDMDHENMFWYRQDPGLGLRLIYFSYDVKMKEKGDIPEGYSVSREKKERFSLILESASTNQTSMYLCASRTPLGISSYNSPLHFGNGTRLTVT.

There are a few counts of this clone. The genes are TRBV19 and TRBJ2-2, with a weak D call TRBD2 (5 bases). V dropped 5 bases and J dropped 4 bases, with 11 bases sitting between them. CDR3 length: 14 amino acids. The germline CDR1 and CDR2 sequences are LNHDA and SQIVND (reference sequence). CDR3 nucleotide sequence: TGTGCCAGTAGTGGTCAGAGGGTCACCGGGGAGCTGTTTTTT. Encoded protein: CASSGQRVTGELFF.

This chain uses TRBV5-1 with TRBJ1-4; no reliable D call. Germline CDR1 is SGHRS and CDR2 is YFSETQ. V dropped 5 bases and J dropped 5 bases, with 13 bases sitting between them. This CDR3 spans 14 amino acids. CDR3 loop: CASRRADENEKLFF. The CDR3 nucleotides are TGCGCCAGCAGAAGGGCCGACGAAAATGAAAAACTGTTTTTT.

The genes are TRBV2 and TRBJ2-3, with unresolved D. Looked up from germline, CDR1 is SNHLY and CDR2 is FYNNEI. The CDR3 sequence is 16 residues long. V was shortened by 5 bases and J by 0 bases, with 15 bases between the two germline ends. The CDR3 sequence: CASSPMGQSSTDTQYF. The CDR3, as DNA: TGTGCCAGCAGTCCTATGGGCCAGTCTAGCACAGATACGCAGTATTTT.

V gene TRBV6-6 combines with J gene TRBJ1-3; D is ambiguous. The CDR3 length is 14 residues. Per germline, CDR1 MNHNY and CDR2 SVGAGI (reference sequence). Trimming cost V 0 bases and J 4 bases, with 7 bases left between them. CDR3 amino acids: CASSYSIGGNTIYF. CDR3 in DNA: TGTGCCAGCAGTTACTCGATTGGAGGAAACACCATATATTTT.

The chain couples TRBV7-6 to TRBJ2-1, with 9 nucleotides matching TRBD2. V shed 5 bases, J shed 7 bases, and the junction held 12 bases outside the gene matches. Germline V gene lookup returns CDR1 SGHVS and CDR2 FNYEAQ. The CDR3 has 16 amino acids. The DNA for the CDR3 is TGTGCCAGCAGCCAGCGCGTAGGCCTAGCGGGGAATGAGCAGTTCTTC. It translates to CASSQRVGLAGNEQFF.

V usage is TRBV6-5 and J usage is TRBJ1-4, with D unclear. With 10 bases removed from V and 10 bases from J, the gap between germline ends came to 19 bases. This CDR3 is 13 amino acids long. Germline V gene data show CDR1 as MNHEY and CDR2 as SVGAGI. In DNA form, the CDR3 reads TGTGCCACTCTGCGGTACCCCGAGGGAAAACTGTTTTTT. This codes for CATLRYPEGKLFF.

The rearrangement joins TRBV19 to TRBJ1-4; 7 nucleotides match TRBD1. CDR1 is LNHDA and CDR2 is SQIVND in the germline V gene (reference sequence). The CDR3 runs 14 residues. J was trimmed by 6 bases and V by 4 bases; bases with no gene match: 5. CDR3 amino acids: CASSKTGIDEKLFF. Written as DNA, the CDR3 is TGTGCCAGTAGTAAGACAGGGATAGATGAAAAACTGTTTTTT.

This sequence joins TRBV5-4 and TRBJ1-2, with 9 nucleotides matching TRBD1. V trimming: 0 bases; J trimming: 4 bases; junction bases outside the gene matches: 7. CDR1 SGHNT and CDR2 YYREEE come from the germline V gene (reference sequence). This CDR3 has 16 residues. The CDR3 DNA sequence: TGTGCCAGCAGCTTGGCTCGGGACAGGGTGAGCTATGGCTACACCTTC. It encodes CASSLARDRVSYGYTF. The full variable domain, rest sourced from reference TRBV5-4 and TRBJ1-2, is ETGVTQSPTHLIKTRGQQVTLRCSSQSGHNTVSWYQQALGQGPQFIFQYYREEENGRGNFPPRFSGLQFPNYSSELNVNALELDDSALYLCASSLARDRVSYGYTFGSGTRLTVV.

The chain employs TRBV14 and TRBJ2-3; tentative D call: TRBD1 (6 bases). Trimming shortened V by 2 bases and J by 4 bases, and 16 bases separated the two germline ends. Germline CDR1 and CDR2: SGHDN and FVKESK. This CDR3 region has 16 residues. The CDR3 loop is CASSQSRAGVADTQYF. The CDR3, as DNA: TGTGCCAGCAGCCAATCCCGGGCAGGGGTGGCAGATACGCAGTATTTT.

This clone appeared a single time. The CDR3 DNA reads TGTGCCAGCAGCTCGACAGGATTTAACAATTTGGAGCAGTTCTTC. Protein product: CASSSTGFNNLEQFF. V and J are TRBV11-1 and TRBJ2-1; possibly TRBD1 for D (6 bases). The germline V gene encodes CDR1 SGHAT and CDR2 FQDESV (reference sequence). The CDR3 length is 15 residues. The V gene lost 4 bases and the J gene lost 10 bases, with 20 bases spanning the gap. The whole variable domain, filled in from reference TRBV11-1 and TRBJ2-1, reads EAEVAQSPRYKITEKSQAVAFWCDPISGHATLYWYRQILGQGPELLVQFQDESVVDDSQLPKDRFSAERLKGVDSTLKIQPAELGDSAMYLCASSSTGFNNLEQFFGPGTRLTVL.

Here the CDR3 reads CASSPFSQGNSPLHF. In DNA, the CDR3 is TGTGCCAGCTCACCTTTTTCACAGGGCAATTCACCCCTCCACTTT. The chain employs TRBV18 and TRBJ1-6; TRBD1 might be the D (6 bases). Deletions cut 3 bases from V and 7 bases from J, with 13 bases between. Germline V gene lookup returns CDR1 KGHSH and CDR2 LQKENI. There are 15 residues in the CDR3.

The chain combines TRBV7-3 with TRBJ2-7; D gene uncertain. The CDR3 consists of 17 residues. V was pared by 2 bases and J by 1 base, with 18 bases between. Germline CDR1 and CDR2: SGHTA and FQGTGA. Here the CDR3 reads CASSLSAVRGSSYEQYF. The CDR3 bases are TGTGCCAGCAGCTTATCGGCTGTTCGCGGATCGTCCTACGAGCAGTACTTC.

V usage is TRBV11-2 and J usage is TRBJ2-7; D may be TRBD1 (5 bases). The ends were cut back, 3 bases at V and 3 bases at J, with 12 bases in the middle. Germline V gives CDR1 SGHAT, CDR2 FQNNGV. This CDR3 is 14 amino acids long. CDR3 region: CASSFLGQGYEQYF. As DNA, the CDR3 is TGTGCCAGCAGCTTCTTGGGGCAGGGCTACGAGCAGTACTTC.

By share, this clone counts as medium-sized (0.01 to 0.1%). The chain uses TRBV6-6 and TRBJ2-7; D is possibly TRBD2 (7 bases). The germline gives CDR1 MNHNY, CDR2 SVGAGI (reference sequence). V was cut by 2 bases and J by 5 bases, with 10 bases left in between. The CDR3 totals 13 residues. The CDR3 coding sequence is TGTGCCAGCAGTTACCGGGGGGCCGACGAGCAGTACTTC. Residues: CASSYRGADEQYF.

V is TRBV9 and J is TRBJ1-4; TRBD1 matches at 8 bases. There are 16 residues in the CDR3. Germline V gives CDR1 SGDLS, CDR2 YYNGEE. The V gene end was trimmed by 0 bases and the J gene end by 10 bases; junction bases not matched to a gene: 11. The CDR3 loop is CASSVDPGGTGGKLFF. The CDR3 nucleotides are TGTGCCAGCAGCGTAGACCCAGGGGGCACCGGAGGAAAACTGTTTTTT.